This TCR beta chain was sequenced during a study of T cells in Graves' hyperthyroidism and ophthalmopathy. Findings and caveats of the study: Most clonotypes that expanded in the thyroid above 0.001 also showed up in blood. Stable hyperthyroidism was separated from ophthalmopathy by a model based on 13 V-J features.

From RNA transcripts, TCR beta CDR3 regions were amplified. The primer set for the first-round RT-PCR of the TCR CDR3 was HTBI. TCRdb ran MiXCR on the multiplex PCR reads and lists one entry per CDR3 protein. In the table there are under 800,000 distinct CDR3 sequences, around 15% of which are singletons. Exclusion followed for patients with uncontrolled infection, other autoimmune disease, pregnancy or lactation. In the case of this clonotype: Antigen: not known.

This CDR3 contains 13 residues. Germline V lookup: CDR1 LGHNA, CDR2 YSLEER. The V end lost 0 bases, the J end lost 9 bases, and 6 bases lay between the germline ends. The sequencing sample was made of blood. The clonotype was recovered from a young woman with Graves' hyperthyroidism. V is TRBV4-3 and J is TRBJ1-6; D is ambiguous. The DNA of the CDR3 is TGCGCCAGCAGCCAAGATCAGGCTTCACCCCTCCACTTT. Its protein is CASSQDQASPLHF.